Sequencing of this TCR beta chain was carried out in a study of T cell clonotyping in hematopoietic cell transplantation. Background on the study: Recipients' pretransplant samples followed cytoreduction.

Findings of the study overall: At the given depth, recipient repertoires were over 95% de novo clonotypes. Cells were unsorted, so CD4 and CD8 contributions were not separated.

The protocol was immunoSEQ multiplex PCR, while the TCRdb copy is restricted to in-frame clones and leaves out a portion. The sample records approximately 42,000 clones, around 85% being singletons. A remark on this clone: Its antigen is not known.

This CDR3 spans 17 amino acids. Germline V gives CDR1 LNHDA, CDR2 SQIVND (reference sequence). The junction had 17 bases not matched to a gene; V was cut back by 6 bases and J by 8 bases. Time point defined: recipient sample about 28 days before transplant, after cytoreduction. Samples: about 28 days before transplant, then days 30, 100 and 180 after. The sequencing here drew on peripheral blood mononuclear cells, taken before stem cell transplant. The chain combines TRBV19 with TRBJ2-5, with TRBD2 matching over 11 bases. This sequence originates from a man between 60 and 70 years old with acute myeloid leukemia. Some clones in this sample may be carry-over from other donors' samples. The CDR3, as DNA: TGTGCCAGTAGCCCAGGCTCTTTAGCGGGGGGGGGCCGTACCCAGTACTTC. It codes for CASSPGSLAGGGRTQYF.